This T cell receptor (beta chain) was sequenced during a study of shared clonotypes between healthy human individuals. On the study more broadly: Used for every donor were three CD4 naive, three CD4 memory, two CD8 naive and one CD8 memory plate. Study results and limitations: Clonotypes which were not shared had lower generation probabilities than clonotypes that all four donors shared. A few donors had around 5% of their naive CD4 clonotypes in common. There were few donors, and this limited the genetic and exposure-history diversity represented.

Of note for this clone: The target antigen is unknown.

The germline CDR1 and CDR2 sequences are SGHRS and YFSETQ. This CDR3 has 15 amino acids. The junction had 5 bases not matched to a gene; V was cut back by 4 bases and J by 2 bases. Some clones are missing from TCRdb's copy, which holds only in-frame ones; the method was immunoSEQ multiplex PCR. The data show some 2.4 million clones, approximately 93% seen once. This clonotype was sampled from a man aged 18-30 years in good health. Some clones in this sample may be carry-over from other donors' samples. The chain joins TRBV5-1 to TRBJ2-4, with 8 bases identical to TRBD1. Sequenced: naive CD4+ T cells from PBMCs. Subset here: CD45RA+ positively selected. CDR3 bases: TGCGCCAGCAGCGGGACAGGAGGGACCAAAAACATTCAGTACTTC. Its translation is CASSGTGGTKNIQYF.